A single sample is the source of the 15 T cell receptor beta chains below, sequenced in a study of control samples from healthy donors and cancer patients. The repertoire was sequenced with immunoSEQ multiplex PCR; TCRdb's copy has only in-frame clones and lacks some. The table lists 130,000 to 150,000 clones, 93% of them singletons. Sequenced sample: blood. Receptors were obtained from a man younger than 30 in good health.

The rearrangement joins TRBV5-1 to TRBJ1-2, with D tentatively TRBD1 (6 bases). Germline CDR1 SGHRS, CDR2 YFSETQ. Trimming removed 3 bases at V and 4 bases at J, with 13 bases between. This CDR3 spans 14 amino acids. The CDR3 coding sequence is TGCGCCAGCAGCTCCCGACAGGATGGCTATGGCTACACCTTC. It translates to CASSSRQDGYGYTF.

The chain carries TRBV28 and TRBJ2-1; D might be TRBD2 (5 bases). Trimming removed 3 bases from V and 5 bases from J, with 8 bases in between. In germline, CDR1 is MDHEN, CDR2 SYDVKM. This CDR3 has 13 residues. The CDR3 nucleotides read TGTGCCAGCAGTTTGGGGAGTCACAATGAGCAGTTCTTC. It yields the protein CASSLGSHNEQFF.

The chain couples TRBV7-9 to TRBJ1-1; tentatively, D is TRBD1 (6 bases). Germline values: CDR1 SEHNR, CDR2 FQNEAQ (reference sequence). The length of the CDR3 is 15 residues. The germline V and J ends were trimmed by 1 base and 4 bases, with 13 bases remaining between them. The CDR3 DNA follows: TGTGCCAGCAGCTTAGTACAGGGTCCGGGCACTGAAGCTTTCTTT. This codes for CASSLVQGPGTEAFF. The entire variable domain, with the rest obtained from reference TRBV7-9 and TRBJ1-1, is as follows: DTGVSQNPRHKITKRGQNVTFRCDPISEHNRLYWYRQTLGQGPEFLTYFQNEAQLEKSRLLSDRFSAERPKGSFSTLEIQRTEQGDSAMYLCASSLVQGPGTEAFFGQGTRLTVV.

The CDR3 is CASSDSGYGYTF. DNA of the CDR3: TGTGCCAGCAGTGATAGCGGGTATGGCTACACCTTC. The chain has TRBV2 and TRBJ1-2; D remains ambiguous. The CDR3 consists of 12 residues. V was trimmed by 3 bases and J by 5 bases, leaving 7 bases between them. Per the germline V gene, CDR1 is SNHLY and CDR2 is FYNNEI.

The rearrangement links TRBV6-5 to TRBJ2-3; D not certain. V was cut by 2 bases and J by 4 bases, with 13 bases left in between. The germline gives CDR1 MNHEY, CDR2 SVGAGI. This CDR3 region has 15 residues. The DNA for the CDR3 is TGTGCCAGCAGTTACCAGGACCACTCCCCAGATACGCAGTATTTT. This sequence encodes CASSYQDHSPDTQYF.

This rearrangement joins TRBV6-6 to TRBJ1-1, with 7 bases that match TRBD1. The V gene end was trimmed by 5 bases and the J gene end by 1 base; junction bases not matched to a gene: 7. CDR1 is MNHNY and CDR2 is SVGAGI in the germline V gene (reference sequence). This CDR3 spans 15 amino acids. CDR3 residues: CASSVLQGTNTEAFF. The CDR3 bases are TGTGCCAGCAGTGTTCTACAGGGGACGAACACTGAAGCTTTCTTT.

The rearrangement uses TRBV19 and TRBJ2-2, with a tentative D call TRBD2 (6 bases). The CDR3 spans 17 residues. Trimming removed 4 bases from V and 5 bases from J, with 20 bases in between. Germline CDR1 reads LNHDA; CDR2 reads SQIVND (reference sequence). CDR3: CASSTPPAGIRTGELFF. DNA of the CDR3: TGTGCCAGTAGTACCCCACCAGCGGGTATTCGAACCGGGGAGCTGTTTTTT.

This chain uses TRBV2 with TRBJ2-1, with D maybe TRBD2 (6 bases). Trimming shortened V by 6 bases and J by 0 bases, and 12 bases separated the two germline ends. Germline-derived CDR1 and CDR2 are SNHLY and FYNNEI. This CDR3 is 15 amino acids long. The CDR3 bases are TGTGCCAGCAGGGAATTGGGGGGCTCCTACAATGAGCAGTTCTTC. This codes for CASRELGGSYNEQFF.

The rearrangement links TRBV4-3 to TRBJ2-7; D is possibly TRBD2 (5 bases). The germline V and J ends were trimmed by 0 bases and 6 bases, with 18 bases remaining between them. This CDR3 region has 16 residues. The germline gives CDR1 LGHNA, CDR2 YSLEER. CDR3: CASSQDGSRPPGEQYF. DNA for the CDR3: TGCGCCAGCAGCCAAGATGGGAGCAGGCCTCCGGGCGAGCAGTACTTC.

The CDR3: CAWKEEADSNQPQHF. For the CDR3, the DNA is TGTGCCTGGAAGGAAGAGGCGGATAGCAATCAGCCCCAGCATTTT. This rearrangement joins TRBV30 to TRBJ1-5; no reliable D call. Germline CDR1 GTSNPN, CDR2 SVGIG (reference sequence). V lost 4 bases to trimming and J lost 0 bases, with 13 bases between them. This CDR3 has 15 amino acids.

This rearrangement joins TRBV7-6 to TRBJ1-1; TRBD1 might be the D (5 bases). V was trimmed by 0 bases and J by 5 bases, leaving 10 bases between them. CDR3 length: 14 amino acids. CDR1 is SGHVS and CDR2 is FNYEAQ in the germline V gene. CDR3 nucleotides: TGTGCCAGCAGCTTAGCAGGGGCTAGGACTGAAGCTTTCTTT. The encoded protein is CASSLAGARTEAFF.

This sequence joins TRBV5-1 and TRBJ1-6; 8 bases are shared with TRBD1. V was clipped by 2 bases and J by 0 bases; unmatched bases: 13. This CDR3 region has 20 residues. Germline V gene sequence: CDR1 SGHRS, CDR2 YFSETQ. The CDR3 coding sequence is TGCGCCAGCAGCTTTTTACCGGGACAGGTCCCAGGCTCCTATAATTCACCCCTCCACTTT. It is translated as CASSFLPGQVPGSYNSPLHF.

This chain joins TRBV27 and TRBJ2-3, with TRBD2 identical over 8 bases. V shed 0 bases and J 1 base; nucleotides not matched to a gene: 6. Germline V CDR1 and CDR2: MNHEY, SMNVEV (reference sequence). The CDR3 extends over 17 amino acids. CDR3 coding DNA: TGTGCCAGCAGTTTATCCGCGACTAGCGTCGGCACAGATACGCAGTATTTT. Amino acids: CASSLSATSVGTDTQYF.

The V call is TRBV2, the J call TRBJ1-1; the D is unclear. Trimming cost V 5 bases and J 4 bases, with 14 bases left between them. Germline CDR1 reads SNHLY; CDR2 reads FYNNEI. The CDR3 runs 14 residues. The chain's CDR3 is CASSILGGITEAFF. For the CDR3, the DNA is TGTGCCAGCAGTATCCTGGGAGGGATCACTGAAGCTTTCTTT.

The chain carries TRBV11-2 and TRBJ1-1; no firm D call. V shed 3 bases and J shed 4 bases, with 9 bases lying between them. Germline assignment: CDR1 SGHAT and CDR2 FQNNGV. The CDR3 runs to 13 residues. This CDR3 reads CASSLEGGTEAFF. CDR3 in DNA: TGTGCCAGCAGCTTGGAGGGAGGCACTGAAGCTTTCTTT.